This note documents a single T cell receptor (beta chain) sequence. Molecular barcoding with unique molecular identifiers was used for the TCRbeta library. TCRdb re-derived calls from the PCR reads in MiXCR, one entry per CDR3 protein. This table holds roughly 220,000 distinct CDR3 sequences, about 11% found once. This record belongs to a study of T-cell reconstitution after alpha-beta-depleted transplantation in children. Germline values: CDR1 LNHDA, CDR2 SQIVND (reference sequence). Trimming cost V 3 bases and J 0 bases, with 9 bases left between them. The CDR3 totals 15 residues. This receptor was taken from a human donor who donated a stem cell graft to a child with acute lymphoblastic leukemia. The rearrangement uses TRBV19 and TRBJ1-5; D uncertain. Sample: PBMCs from the stem cell graft donor, taken from the stem cell graft. CDR3 in amino acids: CASSIGMASNQPQHF. The CDR3 coding sequence is TGTGCCAGTAGTATCGGGATGGCTAGCAATCAGCCCCAGCATTTT.